The rows below give T cell receptor beta chains drawn from one sample of a study of T cell changes during pregnancy in multiple sclerosis. Sequenced by immunoSEQ multiplex PCR; TCRdb stores in-frame clones only, minus some. Of roughly 80,000 clones listed, over 75% were seen once; the top ten hold approximately 2%. The specimen comprised peripheral blood, sampled before pregnancy. Source of these receptors: a female donor with multiple sclerosis, enrolled in a pregnancy study. CDR3s include the opening cysteine and the closing phenylalanine or tryptophan. Fields, in order: V gene, J gene, clone size, D gene, CDR3 protein, CDR3 DNA. D genes are given only for firm matches. Not every row has a clone size; where given, it reads once, few, many or a size class.

TRBV7-3,TRBJ2-1,once,TRBD2,CASSLGGGNYNEQFF,TGTGCCAGCAGCTTAGGCGGGGGGAATTACAATGAGCAGTTCTTC
TRBV6-5,TRBJ2-3,.,.,CASSYAGISTDTQYF,TGTGCCAGCAGTTACGCGGGGATAAGCACAGATACGCAGTATTTT
TRBV11-1,TRBJ2-7,.,TRBD2,CASSLAAGGTYEQYF,TGTGCCAGCAGCTTAGCGGCGGGGGGTACCTACGAGCAGTACTTC
TRBV21-1,TRBJ1-3,.,.,CASPREGQPGNTIYF,TGTGCCAGTCCGAGGGAGGGCCAGCCTGGAAACACCATATATTTT
TRBV11-2,TRBJ2-7,once,TRBD1,CASSPLGRTGVPYEQYF,TGTGCCAGCAGCCCGCTCGGGCGGACAGGGGTTCCCTACGAGCAGTACTTC
TRBV7-9,TRBJ1-4,.,.,CASSRSGGDEKLFF,TGTGCCAGCAGCAGGTCGGGGGGGGATGAAAAACTGTTTTTT
TRBV5-1,TRBJ1-6,.,TRBD1,CASRQTGGADSPLHF,TGCGCCAGCAGACAAACAGGGGGCGCGGATTCACCCCTCCACTTT
TRBV7-8,TRBJ1-1,.,.,CASSRSAGLMNTEAFF,TGTGCCAGCAGCCGTTCCGCGGGTCTCATGAACACTGAAGCTTTCTTT
TRBV10-3,TRBJ1-1,many,.,CAIKESAMNTEAFF,TGTGCCATCAAAGAGTCAGCAATGAACACTGAAGCTTTCTTT
TRBV19,TRBJ2-3,.,TRBD1,CASSPRDRDPDTQYF,TGTGCCAGTAGTCCCCGGGACAGGGACCCAGATACGCAGTATTTT
TRBV5-1,TRBJ2-5,.,TRBD2,CASSWNSGGETQYF,TGCGCCAGCAGCTGGAATAGCGGGGGGGAGACCCAGTACTTC
TRBV19,TRBJ2-7,.,TRBD1,CASSLRQGRGGEQYF,TGTGCCAGTAGTCTCCGACAGGGAAGAGGAGGAGAGCAGTACTTC
TRBV7-6,TRBJ1-4,.,TRBD1,CASSFVQGGREKLFF,TGTGCCAGCAGCTTTGTACAGGGGGGTCGGGAAAAACTGTTTTTT
TRBV4-1,TRBJ2-1,once,TRBD2,CASSHTTSGGAVGYNEQFF,TGCGCCAGCAGCCACACGACTAGCGGGGGGGCCGTTGGGTACAATGAGCAGTTCTTC
TRBV29-1,TRBJ1-1,.,.,CSVIRGTEAFF,TGCAGCGTTATTCGGGGAACTGAAGCTTTCTTT
TRBV29-1,TRBJ1-5,once,TRBD1,CSVKGDRAEQPQHF,TGCAGCGTTAAGGGAGACAGGGCGGAGCAGCCCCAGCATTTT